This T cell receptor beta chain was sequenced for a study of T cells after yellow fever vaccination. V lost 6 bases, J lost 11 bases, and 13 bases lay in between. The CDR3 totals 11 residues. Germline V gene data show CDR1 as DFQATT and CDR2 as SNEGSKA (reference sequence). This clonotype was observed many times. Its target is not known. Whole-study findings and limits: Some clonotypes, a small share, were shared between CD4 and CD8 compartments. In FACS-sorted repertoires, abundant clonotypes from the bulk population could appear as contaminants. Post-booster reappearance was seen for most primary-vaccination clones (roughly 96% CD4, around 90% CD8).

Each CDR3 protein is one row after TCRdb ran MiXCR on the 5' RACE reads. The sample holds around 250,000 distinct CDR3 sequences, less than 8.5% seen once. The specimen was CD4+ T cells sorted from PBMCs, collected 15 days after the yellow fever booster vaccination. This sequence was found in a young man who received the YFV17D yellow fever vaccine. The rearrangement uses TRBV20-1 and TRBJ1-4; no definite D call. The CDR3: CSAARNSKLFF. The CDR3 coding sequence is TGCAGTGCCGCCCGGAATTCGAAACTGTTTTTT.